This T cell receptor (beta chain) derives from a study of blood T cell repertoires in COVID-19. The wider study: Material from acute and convalescent COVID-19 was sourced from the United States, Italy and Spain. Nucleic acid was either cDNA or gDNA, and it came from T cells, B-cell-depleted T cells, or PBMCs.

In the study's own analysis: Nucleated cell number was recorded as an estimate derived from reference gene primer amplification. Profiling relied on immunoSEQ multiplex PCR, and the TCRdb table lists in-frame clones only, not all of them. From that table come the V and J calls and clone size; the DNA was used to work out D and trimming. This repertoire shows 150,000 to 200,000 clones, around 80% found once; its top ten account for about 19%. Per the germline V gene, CDR1 is KGHDR and CDR2 is SFDVKD. V lost 4 bases to trimming and J lost 12 bases, with 18 bases between them. The CDR3 length is 14 residues.

The receptor was isolated from a woman aged 80 or older with acute or convalescent COVID-19. The chain links TRBV24-1 to TRBJ1-5; weak D call: TRBD1 (6 bases). The sequenced material came from peripheral blood. The CDR3 is CATSDANREGSQHF. In DNA, the CDR3 is TGTGCCACCAGTGACGCGAACAGGGAGGGAAGCCAGCATTTT.